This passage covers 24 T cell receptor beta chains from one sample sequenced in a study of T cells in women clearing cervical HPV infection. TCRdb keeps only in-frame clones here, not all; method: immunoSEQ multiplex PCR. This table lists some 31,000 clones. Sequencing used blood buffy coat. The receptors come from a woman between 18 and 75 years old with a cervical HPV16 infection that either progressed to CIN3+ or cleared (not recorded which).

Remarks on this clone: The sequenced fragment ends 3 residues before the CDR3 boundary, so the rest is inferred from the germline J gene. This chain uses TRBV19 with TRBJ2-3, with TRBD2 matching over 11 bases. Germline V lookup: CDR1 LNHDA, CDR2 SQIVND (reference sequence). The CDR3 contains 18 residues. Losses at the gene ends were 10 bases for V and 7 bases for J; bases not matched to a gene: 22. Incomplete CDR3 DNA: TGTGCCACTTACCCCGGGACACATTTGACTAGCGGGGTCAATACG. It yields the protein CATYPGTHLTSGVNT. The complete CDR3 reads CATYPGTHLTSGVNTQYF.

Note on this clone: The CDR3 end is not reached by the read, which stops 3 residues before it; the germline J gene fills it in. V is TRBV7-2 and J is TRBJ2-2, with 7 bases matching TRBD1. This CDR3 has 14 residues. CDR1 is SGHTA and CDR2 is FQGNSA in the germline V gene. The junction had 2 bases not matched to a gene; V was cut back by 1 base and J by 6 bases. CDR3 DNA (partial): TGTGCCAGCAGCTTAGTAGGGGGCTCCGGGGAG. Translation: CASSLVGGSGE. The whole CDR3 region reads CASSLVGGSGELFF. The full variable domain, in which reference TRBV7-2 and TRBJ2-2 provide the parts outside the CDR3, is GAGVSQSPSNKVTEKGKDVELRCDPISGHTALYWYRQSLGQGLEFLIYFQGNSAPDKSGLPSDRFSAERTGGSVSTLTIQRTQQEDSAVYLCASSLVGGSGELFFGEGSRLTVL.

The CDR3 loop reads CATGTAAYEQYF. CDR3 DNA, as far as it was read: TGTGCCACCGGGACAGCGGCCTACGAG. V is TRBV2 and J is TRBJ2-7, with 7 bases aligning to TRBD1. The missing CDR3 end, 3 residues past where the read stops, is filled in from the germline J gene. Unmatched junction bases numbered 5, after V lost 10 bases and J lost 2 bases. The CDR3 extends over 12 amino acids. CDR1 SNHLY and CDR2 FYNNEI come from the germline V gene.

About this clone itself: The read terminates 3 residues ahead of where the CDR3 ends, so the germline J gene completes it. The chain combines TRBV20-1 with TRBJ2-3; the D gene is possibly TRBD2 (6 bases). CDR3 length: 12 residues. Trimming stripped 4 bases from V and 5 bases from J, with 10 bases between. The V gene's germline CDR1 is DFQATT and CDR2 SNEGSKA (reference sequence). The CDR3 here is CSAMPGLDTQYF. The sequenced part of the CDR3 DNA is TGCAGTGCTATGCCGGGACTAGATACG.

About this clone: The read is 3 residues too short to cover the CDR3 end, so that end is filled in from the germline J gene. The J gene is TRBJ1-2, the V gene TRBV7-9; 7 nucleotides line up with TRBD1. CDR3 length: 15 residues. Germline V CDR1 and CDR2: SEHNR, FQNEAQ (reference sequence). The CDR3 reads CASSTRTGDRYDYTF. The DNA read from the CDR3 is TGTGCCAGCAGCACACGTACGGGGGACAGATACGAC. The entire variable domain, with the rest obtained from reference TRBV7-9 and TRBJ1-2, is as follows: DTGVSQNPRHKITKRGQNVTFRCDPISEHNRLYWYRQTLGQGPEFLTYFQNEAQLEKSRLLSDRFSAERPKGSFSTLEIQRTEQGDSAMYLCASSTRTGDRYDYTFGSGTRLTVV.

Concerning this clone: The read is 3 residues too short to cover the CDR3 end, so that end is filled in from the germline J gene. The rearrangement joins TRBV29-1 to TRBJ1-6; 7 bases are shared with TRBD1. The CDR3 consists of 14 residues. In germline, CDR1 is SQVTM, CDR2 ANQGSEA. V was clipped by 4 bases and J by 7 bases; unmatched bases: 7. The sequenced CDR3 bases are TGCAGCGTTGGGCAGGGGGTAAAAAATTCACCC. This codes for CSVGQGVKNSP. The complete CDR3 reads CSVGQGVKNSPLHF.

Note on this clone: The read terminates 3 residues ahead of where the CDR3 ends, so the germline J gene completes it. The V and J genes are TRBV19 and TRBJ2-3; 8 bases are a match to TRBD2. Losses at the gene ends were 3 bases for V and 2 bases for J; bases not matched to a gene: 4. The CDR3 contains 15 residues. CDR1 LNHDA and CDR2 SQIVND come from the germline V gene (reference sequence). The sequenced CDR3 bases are TGTGCCAGTAGTATGGCAGCGGGGGTCACAGATACG. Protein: CASSMAAGVTDT. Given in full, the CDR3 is CASSMAAGVTDTQYF.

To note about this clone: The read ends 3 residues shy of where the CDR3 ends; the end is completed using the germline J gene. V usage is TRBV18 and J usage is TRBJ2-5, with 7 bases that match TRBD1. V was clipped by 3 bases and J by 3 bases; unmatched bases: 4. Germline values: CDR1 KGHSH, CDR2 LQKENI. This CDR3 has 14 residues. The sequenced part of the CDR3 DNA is TGTGCCAGCTCACCGGGGACAGTCAAAGAGACC. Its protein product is CASSPGTVKET. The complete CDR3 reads CASSPGTVKETQYF.

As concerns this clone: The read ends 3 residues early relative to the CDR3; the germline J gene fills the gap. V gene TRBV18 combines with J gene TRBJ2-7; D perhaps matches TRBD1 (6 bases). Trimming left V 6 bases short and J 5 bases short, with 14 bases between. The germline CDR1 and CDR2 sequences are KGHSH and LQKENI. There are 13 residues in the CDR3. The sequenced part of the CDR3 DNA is TGTGCCAGCTCCCCCAGGCAGGGGAACGAG. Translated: CASSPRQGNE. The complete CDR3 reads CASSPRQGNEQYF.

CDR3 sequence: CASSLETGYYGQYF. CDR3 DNA (partial): TGTGCCAGCAGCTTAGAAACAGGGTACTATGGT. V is TRBV7-9 and J is TRBJ2-4; D might be TRBD1 (6 bases). The read comes to an end 3 residues before the CDR3 does, leaving the germline J gene to fill in the end. Germline-derived CDR1 and CDR2 are SEHNR and FQNEAQ (reference sequence). This CDR3 region has 14 residues.

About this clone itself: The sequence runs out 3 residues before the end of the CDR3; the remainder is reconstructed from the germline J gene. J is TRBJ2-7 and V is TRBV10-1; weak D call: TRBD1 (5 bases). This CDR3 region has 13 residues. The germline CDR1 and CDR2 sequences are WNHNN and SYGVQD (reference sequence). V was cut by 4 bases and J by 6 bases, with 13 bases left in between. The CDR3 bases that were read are TGCGCCAGCAGTGTTGGCAGGGCTTCCGAG. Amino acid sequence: CASSVGRASE. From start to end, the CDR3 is CASSVGRASEQYF.

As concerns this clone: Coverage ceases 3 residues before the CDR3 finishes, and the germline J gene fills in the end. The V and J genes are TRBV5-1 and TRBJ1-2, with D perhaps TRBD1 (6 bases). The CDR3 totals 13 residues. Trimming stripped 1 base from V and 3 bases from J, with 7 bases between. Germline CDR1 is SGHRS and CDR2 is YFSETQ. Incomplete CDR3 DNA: TGCGCCAGCAGCTTGTCAGGGGACTATGGC. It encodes CASSLSGDYG. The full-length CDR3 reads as CASSLSGDYGYTF.

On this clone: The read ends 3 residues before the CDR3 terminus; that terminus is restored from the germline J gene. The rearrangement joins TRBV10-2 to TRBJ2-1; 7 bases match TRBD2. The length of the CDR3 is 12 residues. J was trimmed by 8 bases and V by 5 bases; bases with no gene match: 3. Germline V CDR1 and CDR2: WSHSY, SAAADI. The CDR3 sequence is CASSSGNYEQFF. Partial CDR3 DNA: TGCGCCAGCAGTAGCGGGAACTATGAG.

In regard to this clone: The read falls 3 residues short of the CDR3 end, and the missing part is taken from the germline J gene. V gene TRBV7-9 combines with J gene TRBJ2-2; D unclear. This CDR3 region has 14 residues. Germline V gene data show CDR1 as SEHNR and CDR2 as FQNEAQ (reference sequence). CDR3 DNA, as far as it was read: TGTGCCAGCAGCTTAACTCCATATAATTCACCG. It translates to CASSLTPYNSP. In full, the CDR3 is CASSLTPYNSPLFF. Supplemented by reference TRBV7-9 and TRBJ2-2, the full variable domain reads DTGVSQNPRHKITKRGQNVTFRCDPISEHNRLYWYRQTLGQGPEFLTYFQNEAQLEKSRLLSDRFSAERPKGSFSTLEIQRTEQGDSAMYLCASSLTPYNSPLFFGEGSRLTVL.

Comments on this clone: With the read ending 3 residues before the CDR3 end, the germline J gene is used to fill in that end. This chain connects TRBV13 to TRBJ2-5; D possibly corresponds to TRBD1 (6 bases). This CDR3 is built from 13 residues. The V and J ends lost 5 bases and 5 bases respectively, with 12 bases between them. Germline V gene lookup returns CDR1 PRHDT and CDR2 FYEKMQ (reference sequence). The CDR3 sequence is CASSRAGVETQYF. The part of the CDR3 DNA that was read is TGTGCCAGCAGCCGCGCAGGGGTGGAGACC.

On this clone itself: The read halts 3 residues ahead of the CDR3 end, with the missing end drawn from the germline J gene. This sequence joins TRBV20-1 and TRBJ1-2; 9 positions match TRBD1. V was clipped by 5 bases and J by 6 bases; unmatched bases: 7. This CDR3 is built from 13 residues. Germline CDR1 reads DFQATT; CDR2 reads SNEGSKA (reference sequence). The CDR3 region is CSARKGTGNGYTF. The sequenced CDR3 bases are TGCAGTGCTCGTAAGGGGACAGGGAATGGC.

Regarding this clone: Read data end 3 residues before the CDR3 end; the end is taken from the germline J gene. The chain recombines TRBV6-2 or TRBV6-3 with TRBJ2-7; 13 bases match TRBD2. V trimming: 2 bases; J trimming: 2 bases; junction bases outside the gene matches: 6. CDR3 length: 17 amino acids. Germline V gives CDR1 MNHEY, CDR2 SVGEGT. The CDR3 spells CASSYGLAGATTYEQYF. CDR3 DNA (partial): TGTGCCAGCAGTTACGGACTAGCGGGAGCAACGACCTACGAG.

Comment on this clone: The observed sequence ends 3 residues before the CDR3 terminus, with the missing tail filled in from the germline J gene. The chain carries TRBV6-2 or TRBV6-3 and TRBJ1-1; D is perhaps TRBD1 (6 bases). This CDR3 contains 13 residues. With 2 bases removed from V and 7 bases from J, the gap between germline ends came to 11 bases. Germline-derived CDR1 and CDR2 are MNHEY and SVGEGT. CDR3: CASSYRDTLEAFF. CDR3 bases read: TGTGCCAGCAGTTACCGGGACACACTTGAA.

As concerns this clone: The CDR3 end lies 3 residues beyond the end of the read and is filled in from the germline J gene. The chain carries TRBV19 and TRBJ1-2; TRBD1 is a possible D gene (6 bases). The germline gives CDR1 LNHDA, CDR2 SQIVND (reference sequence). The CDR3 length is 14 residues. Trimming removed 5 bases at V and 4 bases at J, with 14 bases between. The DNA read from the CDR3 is TGTGCCAGTAGTCTGACCCAACAGGGCTATGGC. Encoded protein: CASSLTQQGYG. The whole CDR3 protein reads CASSLTQQGYGYTF.

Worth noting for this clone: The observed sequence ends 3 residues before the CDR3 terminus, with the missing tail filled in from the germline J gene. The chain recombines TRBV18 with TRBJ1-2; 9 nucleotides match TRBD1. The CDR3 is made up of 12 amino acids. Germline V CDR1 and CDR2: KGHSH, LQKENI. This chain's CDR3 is CASSQDRGGYTF. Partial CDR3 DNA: TGTGCCAGCTCACAGGACAGGGGCGGC.

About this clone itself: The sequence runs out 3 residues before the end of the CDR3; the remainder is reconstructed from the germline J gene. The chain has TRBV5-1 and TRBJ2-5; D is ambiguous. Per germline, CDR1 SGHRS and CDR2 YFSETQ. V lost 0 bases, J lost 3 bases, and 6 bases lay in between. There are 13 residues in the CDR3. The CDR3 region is CASSLDGKETQYF. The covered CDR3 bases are TGCGCCAGCAGCTTGGACGGTAAAGAGACC.

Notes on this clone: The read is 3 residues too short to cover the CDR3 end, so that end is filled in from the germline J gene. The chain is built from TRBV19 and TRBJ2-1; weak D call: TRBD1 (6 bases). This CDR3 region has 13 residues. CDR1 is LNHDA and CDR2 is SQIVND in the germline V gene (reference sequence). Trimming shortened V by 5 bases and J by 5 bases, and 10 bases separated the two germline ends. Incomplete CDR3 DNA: TGTGCCAGTAGTCATCAGGGGAACAATGAG. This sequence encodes CASSHQGNNE. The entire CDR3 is CASSHQGNNEQFF. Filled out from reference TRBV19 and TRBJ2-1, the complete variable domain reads DGGITQSPKYLFRKEGQNVTLSCEQNLNHDAMYWYRQDPGQGLRLIYYSQIVNDFQKGDIAEGYSVSREKKESFPLTVTSAQKNPTAFYLCASSHQGNNEQFFGPGTRLTVL.

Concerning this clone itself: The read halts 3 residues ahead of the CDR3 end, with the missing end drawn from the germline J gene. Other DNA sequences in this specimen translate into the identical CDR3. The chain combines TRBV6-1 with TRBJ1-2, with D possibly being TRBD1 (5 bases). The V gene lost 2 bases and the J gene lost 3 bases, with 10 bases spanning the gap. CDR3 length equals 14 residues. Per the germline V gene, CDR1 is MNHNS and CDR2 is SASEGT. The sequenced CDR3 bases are TGTGCCAGCAGTGAAACGCAGGGTGACTATGGC. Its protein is CASSETQGDYG. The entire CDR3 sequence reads CASSETQGDYGYTF.

The DNA read from the CDR3 is TGTGCCAGCAGCTTAGCTGGGACTAGCGGGAGGTACGCAGAGACC. Translation gives CASSLAGTSGRYAET. The complete CDR3 sequence is CASSLAGTSGRYAETQYF. The gene calls are TRBV7-2 and TRBJ2-5; TRBD2 aligns across 15 bases. The read halts 3 residues ahead of the CDR3 end, with the missing end drawn from the germline J gene. Trimming cost V 0 bases and J 4 bases; bases outside gene matches: 6. Germline V gene lookup returns CDR1 SGHTA and CDR2 FQGNSA. There are 18 residues in the CDR3. Based on the CDR3 plus reference TRBV7-2 and TRBJ2-5, the full variable domain is GAGVSQSPSNKVTEKGKDVELRCDPISGHTALYWYRQSLGQGLEFLIYFQGNSAPDKSGLPSDRFSAERTGGSVSTLTIQRTQQEDSAVYLCASSLAGTSGRYAETQYFGPGTRLLVL.